The present T cell receptor (beta chain) was sequenced within a study of blood T cells in healthy people across ages. Whole-study findings and limits: Long-lived donors had more naive CD4+ cells and higher diversity than aged donors.

A second PCR of roughly 6 to 12 cycles used a sample-barcoded 5' primer and a J-beta primer mix. TCRdb reanalysed the 5' RACE reads using MiXCR and keeps one entry per CDR3 protein. The table lists 700,000 to 950,000 distinct CDR3 sequences, roughly 45% of them singletons. Details on this clonotype: Its antigen remains unknown.

This sequence originates from a woman aged 60 to 75 in good health. Sequenced: blood.

CDR3 loop: CASSNMGQSNQPQHF. The CDR3 bases are TGTGCCAGCAGTAATATGGGACAGAGCAATCAGCCCCAGCATTTT. This chain links TRBV12-3 or TRBV12-4 with TRBJ1-5; 7 bases align to TRBD1. The CDR3 is made up of 15 amino acids. Trimming removed 5 bases from V and 1 base from J; junction bases left unmatched: 5.